These 10 T cell receptor beta chains were sequenced from one sample in a study of neoadjuvant anti-PD-1 for oral cavity cancer. The data were produced by immunoSEQ multiplex PCR, yet TCRdb's version contains in-frame clones alone and is incomplete. The sample holds about 16,000 clones, less than 80% seen once. The sample in question was PBMCs, obtained before nivolumab (anti-PD-1) treatment. These receptors originate from a person between 40 and 85 years old with oral cavity squamous cell carcinoma.

The J gene is TRBJ1-2, the V gene TRBV29-1; D uncertain. CDR1 and CDR2 from the germline V gene are SQVTM and ANQGSEA. Trimming stripped 0 bases from V and 1 base from J, with 12 bases between. The CDR3 runs 15 residues. CDR3 sequence reads: CSVEDMSAINYGYTF. CDR3 nucleotide sequence: TGCAGCGTTGAAGATATGTCAGCAATTAACTATGGCTACACCTTC.

This clone is a singleton in its sample. The chain uses TRBV11-2 and TRBJ2-5; D remains unclear. This CDR3 region has 13 residues. CDR1 is SGHAT and CDR2 is FQNNGV in the germline V gene. V lost 2 bases and J lost 5, with 9 bases in between. CDR3 nucleotides: TGTGCCAGCAGCTTATCTTATACGGAGACCCAGTACTTC. It encodes CASSLSYTETQYF.

The CDR3 is CASSPSVGSNSPLHF. CDR3 nucleotides: TGTGCCAGCAGTCCCTCGGTGGGGAGCAATTCACCCCTCCACTTT. This chain uses TRBV6-5 with TRBJ1-6, with unresolved D. This CDR3 contains 15 residues. The V gene lost 5 bases and the J gene lost 7 bases, with 15 bases spanning the gap. Germline CDR1 and CDR2: MNHEY and SVGAGI.

The J gene is TRBJ1-3, the V gene TRBV18, with 7 bases matching TRBD1. With 3 bases clipped from V and 0 bases from J, the junction kept 5 bases outside the gene matches. CDR1 KGHSH and CDR2 LQKENI come from the germline V gene. This CDR3 spans 16 amino acids. CDR3 DNA: TGTGCCAGCTCACCGATACAGGGGATCTCTGGAAACACCATATATTTT. It encodes CASSPIQGISGNTIYF.

This clone was seen once. The gene calls are TRBV5-6 and TRBJ1-4; tentative D call: TRBD1 (6 bases). The CDR3 runs to 13 residues. The germline CDR1 and CDR2 sequences are SGHDT and YYEEEE. Trimming left V 2 bases short and J 7 bases short, with 9 bases between. The CDR3 DNA sequence: TGTGCCAGCAGCTTACAGGGTGGTGAAAAACTGTTTTTT. Its translation: CASSLQGGEKLFF.

The chain carries TRBV5-1 and TRBJ1-6; 7 positions match TRBD1. The CDR3 sequence is 15 residues long. Germline V CDR1 and CDR2: SGHRS, YFSETQ. Trimming took 2 bases from V and 7 from J; bases not matched to a gene: 6. CDR3 DNA sequence: TGCGCCAGCAGCTTACAGGGACAGCTGAATTCACCCCTCCACTTT. Amino acid sequence: CASSLQGQLNSPLHF.

This clone was seen once. CDR3 in amino acids: CSAKQGVNTEAFF. The DNA of the CDR3 is TGCAGCGCCAAACAGGGGGTGAACACTGAAGCTTTCTTT. The chain has TRBV29-1 and TRBJ1-1; 8 bases map to TRBD1. From germline, CDR1 is SQVTM and CDR2 ANQGSEA. The CDR3 runs 13 residues. The V gene end was trimmed by 7 bases and the J gene end by 0 bases; junction bases not matched to a gene: 4.

The V call is TRBV27, the J call TRBJ1-5; D is unresolved. The CDR3 totals 15 residues. Looked up from germline, CDR1 is MNHEY and CDR2 is SMNVEV (reference sequence). The V end was cut by 4 bases, the J end by 0 bases, with 10 bases between. The CDR3 sequence is CASSSIPYSNQPQHF. CDR3 DNA: TGTGCCAGCAGTTCGATCCCGTATAGCAATCAGCCCCAGCATTTT.

This clone was recorded once. The chain has TRBV5-1 and TRBJ1-4; the D gene is possibly TRBD1 (6 bases). The germline CDR1 and CDR2 sequences are SGHRS and YFSETQ. There are 14 residues in the CDR3. The V end was cut by 3 bases, the J end by 3 bases, with 9 bases between. CDR3 nucleotide sequence: TGCGCCAGCAGCTCACAGGGCGCTAATGAAAAACTGTTTTTT. This gives the protein CASSSQGANEKLFF.

The J gene is TRBJ2-5, the V gene TRBV7-7; D is unresolved. With 4 bases removed from V and 0 bases from J, the gap between germline ends came to 15 bases. CDR1 and CDR2 (germline): SSHAT, FNYEAQ (reference sequence). CDR3 length: 16 amino acids. CDR3: CASSSGGSKNQETQYF. DNA for the CDR3: TGTGCCAGCAGCTCGGGCGGCTCTAAGAACCAAGAGACCCAGTACTTC.